This entry features one T cell receptor beta chain sequence. Per the study methods: It was from reference gene primer amplification that nucleated cell counts were estimated. The table came from immunoSEQ multiplex PCR; TCRdb's copy has only in-frame clones and leaves some out. The V and J calls and clone size are taken from that table; D and trimming were inferred from the DNA. The sample has 95,000 to 150,000 clones; around four fifths are singletons. This CDR3 spans 17 amino acids. The V gene end was trimmed by 3 bases and the J gene end by 4 bases; junction bases not matched to a gene: 14. CDR1 SGHAT and CDR2 FQNNGV come from the germline V gene. These data come from a study of blood T cell repertoires in COVID-19. Looking at the study overall: Whether acute or convalescent, the COVID-19 samples came from the United States, Italy and Spain. PBMCs, B-cell-depleted T cells, or T cells were the source of the cDNA or gDNA that made up the material.

The source material was peripheral blood. The sequence was obtained from a human donor in a cohort sampled during active COVID-19. The chain recombines TRBV11-2 with TRBJ1-1; 7 nucleotides agree with TRBD1. This CDR3 is CASSFVTPTGSGTEAFF. DNA for the CDR3: TGTGCCAGCAGCTTTGTAACCCCGACAGGGAGTGGCACTGAAGCTTTCTTT.